These 19 T cell receptor beta chains share one sample of origin, sequenced in a study of blood T cell repertoires in COVID-19. Sequencing used immunoSEQ multiplex PCR; TCRdb keeps in-frame clones, though not all of them. The sample consists of 70,000 to 85,000 clones, around 83% of them appearing once. The sample consisted of peripheral blood. These receptors originate from a human donor in a cohort sampled during active COVID-19.

The chain is built from TRBV15 and TRBJ2-7; 7 nucleotides align to TRBD2. V shed 4 bases, J shed 0 bases, and the junction held 6 bases outside the gene matches. The CDR3 spans 15 residues. The germline gives CDR1 LNHNV, CDR2 YYDKDF (reference sequence). The CDR3 DNA follows: TGTGCCACCAGCAAGTCGGCTAGCGGCTCCTACGAGCAGTACTTC. It encodes CATSKSASGSYEQYF.

This clone was observed a single time. The V call is TRBV28, the J call TRBJ2-6; 7 nucleotides match TRBD1. V shed 7 bases, J shed 1 base, and the junction held 10 bases outside the gene matches. Germline CDR1 reads MDHEN; CDR2 reads SYDVKM. This CDR3 contains 17 residues. In DNA form, the CDR3 reads TGTGCCAGCACCCTACAGGGGTGGGATTCTGGGGCCAACGTCCTGACTTTC. As protein: CASTLQGWDSGANVLTF.

V and J are TRBV19 and TRBJ2-5, with TRBD2 as a possible D gene (6 bases). The V and J ends lost 4 bases and 5 bases respectively, with 20 bases between them. In germline, CDR1 is LNHDA, CDR2 SQIVND (reference sequence). This CDR3 has 16 residues. CDR3 sequence reads: CASSTSPGLSGETQYF. CDR3 nucleotide sequence: TGTGCCAGTAGTACCTCCCCGGGACTCTCGGGGGAGACCCAGTACTTC.

The gene calls are TRBV3-1 (or the pseudogene TRBV3-2) and TRBJ2-1, with D maybe TRBD2 (5 bases). In germline, CDR1 is LGHDT, CDR2 YNNKEL (reference sequence). With 4 bases removed from V and 9 bases from J, the gap between germline ends came to 13 bases. The CDR3 sequence is 13 residues long. The DNA for the CDR3 is TGTGCCAGCAGCCCCTGGAGCGGCAGTGAGCAGTTCTTC. It specifies CASSPWSGSEQFF.

In its sample, this clone was seen once. This chain joins TRBV11-2 and TRBJ1-1; unclear D gene. The CDR3 contains 11 residues. Germline V gene lookup returns CDR1 SGHAT and CDR2 FQNNGV. V lost 0 bases to trimming and J lost 10 bases, with 6 bases between them. The CDR3 loop is CASSLDRVAFF. In DNA, the CDR3 is TGTGCCAGCAGCTTAGATCGGGTAGCTTTCTTT.

The chain recombines TRBV7-3 with TRBJ1-4, with D possibly being TRBD1 (5 bases). The germline V and J ends were trimmed by 1 base and 2 bases, with 11 bases remaining between them. The CDR3 runs 16 residues. Germline CDR1 SGHTA, CDR2 FQGTGA. DNA of the CDR3: TGTGCCAGCAGCTTAAACCCGGCAGGGACTAATGAAAAACTGTTTTTT. As protein: CASSLNPAGTNEKLFF.

The chain joins TRBV5-6 to TRBJ1-1, with a tentative D call TRBD1 (5 bases). Looked up from germline, CDR1 is SGHDT and CDR2 is YYEEEE. The ends were cut back, 4 bases at V and 0 bases at J, with 13 bases in the middle. CDR3 length: 15 amino acids. CDR3 nucleotides: TGTGCCAGCAGCGATGCGGGACTGATGAACACTGAAGCTTTCTTT. It specifies CASSDAGLMNTEAFF.

V gene TRBV6-2 or TRBV6-3 combines with J gene TRBJ2-7; D is possibly TRBD2 (6 bases). The CDR3 sequence is 17 residues long. CDR1 is MNHEY and CDR2 is SVGEGT in the germline V gene. Trimming pared 6 bases from V and 1 base from J, leaving 22 bases between. CDR3 nucleotides: TGTGCCAGCAGCCCTGATGGGGTCGCGGGGCCTTCCTACGAGCAGTACTTC. Protein sequence: CASSPDGVAGPSYEQYF.

The V gene is TRBV7-2, the J gene TRBJ2-1; possible D gene TRBD2, 7 bases. V dropped 3 bases and J dropped 5 bases, with 14 bases sitting between them. Germline V gene data show CDR1 as SGHTA and CDR2 as FQGNSA. CDR3 size: 15 residues. The CDR3 sequence: CASSFGPGGHNEQFF. CDR3 DNA: TGTGCCAGCAGCTTCGGGCCCGGGGGGCACAATGAGCAGTTCTTC.

In the case of this clone: A read error may produce the germline difference seen at one junction end. CDR3 protein: CASSLGTASGNSGELFF. The CDR3 DNA is TGTGCCAGCAGCTTGGGGACGGCTAGCGGGAACTCCGGGGAGCTGTTTTTT. The chain has TRBV5-4 and TRBJ2-2; the match to TRBD2 covers 9 bases. CDR3 length equals 17 residues. Germline loops: CDR1 SGHNT, CDR2 YYREEE (reference sequence).

V usage is TRBV9 and J usage is TRBJ2-3; tentative D call: TRBD2 (7 bases). The CDR3 loop spans 15 amino acids. Per germline, CDR1 SGDLS and CDR2 YYNGEE. V was clipped by 6 bases and J by 1 base, with 15 bases between them. CDR3 region: CASNKGGGRTDTQYF. The CDR3 nucleotides are TGTGCCAGCAACAAAGGGGGGGGCCGCACAGATACGCAGTATTTT. The full variable domain, rest sourced from reference TRBV9 and TRBJ2-3, is DSGVTQTPKHLITATGQRVTLRCSPRSGDLSVYWYQQSLDQGLQFLIQYYNGEERAKGNILERFSAQQFPDLHSELNLSSLELGDSALYFCASNKGGGRTDTQYFGPGTRLTVL.

V and J are TRBV23-1 and TRBJ1-2; TRBD1 might be the D (6 bases). TRBV23-1 is noted as an ORF with a role that remains uncertain. The CDR3 loop spans 14 amino acids. V gave up 8 bases and J gave up 1 base, with 14 bases separating them. The CDR3 coding sequence is TGCGCCAGCCGCGGGCCAGGGGATAACTATGGCTACACCTTC. This codes for CASRGPGDNYGYTF.

J is TRBJ2-5 and V is TRBV9; 9 bases are shared with TRBD2. Per germline, CDR1 SGDLS and CDR2 YYNGEE. V was clipped by 3 bases and J by 4 bases; unmatched bases: 4. The CDR3 runs 14 residues. CDR3 residues: CASSASGMRETQYF. DNA for the CDR3: TGTGCCAGCAGCGCTAGCGGGATGAGAGAGACCCAGTACTTC. Variable domain in full (rest from reference TRBV9 and TRBJ2-5): DSGVTQTPKHLITATGQRVTLRCSPRSGDLSVYWYQQSLDQGLQFLIQYYNGEERAKGNILERFSAQQFPDLHSELNLSSLELGDSALYFCASSASGMRETQYFGPGTRLLVL.

The chain carries TRBV11-3 and TRBJ2-1; weak D call: TRBD1 (5 bases). The CDR3 has 18 amino acids. V shed 4 bases and J shed 8 bases, with 27 bases lying between them. Germline CDR1 SGHNT, CDR2 YENEEA. CDR3 in DNA: TGTGCCAGCAGCTCCCACCGCAGGGCTCTTAGGGCGCAATATGAGCAGTTCTTC. Translation gives CASSSHRRALRAQYEQFF.

The chain couples TRBV6-6 to TRBJ1-2; 9 bases fit TRBD1. J gave up 4 bases and V 2 bases, and 2 bases lay outside the gene matches. Germline CDR1 reads MNHNY; CDR2 reads SVGAGI (reference sequence). The CDR3 sequence is 14 residues long. The CDR3 protein is CASSYGTGTYGYTF. CDR3 bases: TGTGCCAGCAGTTACGGGACAGGGACCTATGGCTACACCTTC.

The chain couples TRBV10-2 to TRBJ1-1; D may be TRBD1 (6 bases). The CDR3 is 13 amino acids. The germline CDR1 and CDR2 sequences are WSHSY and SAAADI. Deletions cut 6 bases from V and 4 bases from J, with 12 bases between. CDR3 bases: TGCGCCAGCAGCAGGGGATTTGGCACTGAAGCTTTCTTT. Protein: CASSRGFGTEAFF.

The chain couples TRBV10-3 to TRBJ1-4; possibly TRBD1 for D (6 bases). The V end lost 2 bases, the J end lost 4 bases, and 11 bases lay between the germline ends. Germline V gene lookup returns CDR1 ENHRY and CDR2 SYGVKD. This CDR3 spans 15 amino acids. Written as DNA, the CDR3 is TGTGCCATCAGTGAGAACAGGGCGTATAATGAAAAACTGTTTTTT. Translated: CAISENRAYNEKLFF.

The rearrangement joins TRBV10-3 to TRBJ2-2, with 7 bases lining up with TRBD1. V lost 7 bases and J lost 4; bases outside the gene matches: 9. Germline values: CDR1 ENHRY, CDR2 SYGVKD. The CDR3 loop spans 15 amino acids. The CDR3 region has the DNA TGTGCCATCAATGATCGGGACAGAACCACCGGGGAGCTGTTTTTT. The encoded protein is CAINDRDRTTGELFF.

This clone has just one count. The chain recombines TRBV15 with TRBJ2-7, with D tentatively TRBD2 (7 bases). The CDR3 consists of 15 residues. CDR1 and CDR2 from the germline V gene are LNHNV and YYDKDF (reference sequence). V shed 0 bases and J shed 5 bases, with 14 bases lying between them. CDR3 nucleotides: TGTGCCACCAGCAGAGATTTAGGGGGGGGCCACGAGCAGTACTTC. It codes for CATSRDLGGGHEQYF.